This T cell receptor beta chain was sequenced during a study of long-term antiretroviral therapy in people with HIV. Study at large: The earliest samples came from an era when ART typically awaited falling CD4 counts. Whole-study results and caveats: Blood draws took place between about 2003 and 2018 and possibly involved older ART regimens.

This clone has just a few counts. The antigen remains unidentified. The assay, immunoSEQ v3.0, was run at survey level. TCRdb keeps only in-frame clones here, not all; method: immunoSEQ multiplex PCR. Of about 20,000 clones listed, 85% to 90% were seen once; the top ten hold roughly 7%. People in the study who had HIV all got their treatment in the United States. This CDR3 contains 15 residues. From germline, CDR1 is SGHRS and CDR2 YFSETQ. Trimming took 4 bases from V and 1 from J; bases not matched to a gene: 4. The TCR comes from a woman in her twenties or thirties with HIV. The chain is built from TRBV5-1 and TRBJ2-2; TRBD1 matches at 7 bases. The source was unsorted PBMCs, collected 1.8 years before starting antiretroviral therapy. CDR3: CASSQTGMNTGELFF. As DNA, the CDR3 is TGCGCCAGCAGCCAGACAGGGATGAACACCGGGGAGCTGTTTTTT.